This is a list of T cell receptor beta chains from one sample in a study of cytomegalovirus exposure and HLA in healthy donors. Using immunoSEQ multiplex PCR, the repertoire was profiled, and TCRdb retains in-frame clones only, with some absent. The sample comprises 210,000 or so clones, about 85% of which are singletons, and 0.2% to 0.3% rests with the top ten. Sequencing was performed on PBMCs. Every receptor here comes from a girl aged 2 to 9 in good health and CMV-seronegative. Both conserved end residues are part of each CDR3. D genes are given only for firm matches. A row's size may be missing; if present it is once, few, many or a size class.

d_gene	v_gene	j_gene	abundance	CDR3aa	CDR3nt
TRBD1	TRBV27	TRBJ2-1	-	CASSSIGTGNNEQFF	TGTGCCAGCAGTTCGATCGGGACAGGGAACAATGAGCAGTTCTTC
TRBD1	TRBV5-8	TRBJ2-3	-	CASSFRDGQGPDTQYF	TGTGCCAGCAGCTTCCGGGACGGACAGGGACCAGATACGCAGTATTTT
-	TRBV2	TRBJ1-1	-	CASRPSGGAAYTEAFF	TGTGCCAGCAGACCCTCGGGGGGAGCAGCCTACACTGAAGCTTTCTTT
-	TRBV6-1	TRBJ1-2	-	CASSEVQGRENYGYTF	TGTGCCAGCAGTGAAGTTCAGGGCAGAGAAAACTATGGCTACACCTTC
TRBD1	TRBV7-6	TRBJ2-1	-	CASSPRARGTGAASASYNEQFF	TGTGCCAGCAGCCCTAGGGCGCGTGGGACAGGGGCTGCTAGCGCCTCCTACAATGAGCAGTTCTTC
-	TRBV7-9	TRBJ2-7	-	CASSPAAPYEQYF	TGTGCCAGCAGCCCGGCGGCGCCCTACGAGCAGTACTTC
-	TRBV6-1	TRBJ2-5	-	CAGGWFQETQYF	TGTGCCGGGGGGTGGTTCCAAGAGACCCAGTACTTC
-	TRBV2	TRBJ1-5	-	CASLRTAYSNQPQHF	TGTGCCAGCCTACGGACAGCCTATAGCAATCAGCCCCAGCATTTT
-	TRBV29-1	TRBJ1-3	-	CSVSGAGNTIYF	TGCAGCGTTTCGGGAGCTGGAAACACCATATATTTT
-	TRBV7-2	TRBJ2-7	-	CASSLDRAYEQYF	TGTGCCAGCAGCTTAGATCGGGCCTACGAGCAGTACTTC
-	TRBV6-6	TRBJ1-5	-	CASSPMGSGEQPQHF	TGTGCCAGCAGCCCAATGGGGTCAGGGGAGCAGCCCCAGCATTTT
-	TRBV5-1	TRBJ1-5	-	CASSPLSGTYAFGSNQPQHF	TGCGCCAGCAGTCCTCTATCCGGGACTTATGCCTTCGGGAGCAATCAGCCCCAGCATTTT
TRBD1	TRBV9	TRBJ1-2	-	CASSAQQGRSDSYGYTF	TGTGCCAGCAGCGCCCAACAGGGGAGGAGTGATTCCTATGGCTACACCTTC
TRBD2	TRBV4-2	TRBJ2-7	-	CASSQGLIVGGIRGDEQYF	TGTGCCAGCAGCCAAGGTCTAATCGTGGGAGGGATTAGAGGGGACGAGCAGTACTTC
-	TRBV7-2	TRBJ2-7	-	CASSFSGIIYEQYF	TGTGCCAGCAGCTTCTCGGGAATAATCTACGAGCAGTACTTC
TRBD2	TRBV25-1	TRBJ2-7	once	CASSTHRTSGIYEQYF	TGTGCCAGCAGTACCCATCGGACTAGCGGAATCTACGAGCAGTACTTC
-	TRBV19	TRBJ1-1	-	CASIRTGRGGQNTEAFF	TGTGCCAGTATCCGGACTGGTCGCGGGGGCCAGAACACTGAAGCTTTCTTT
-	TRBV5-1	TRBJ1-1	few	CASSLEHGNTEAFF	TGCGCCAGCAGCTTGGAGCACGGGAACACTGAAGCTTTCTTT
-	TRBV14	TRBJ2-7	-	CASSLHFNSEQYF	TGTGCCAGCAGCCTCCATTTTAACTCCGAGCAGTACTTC
TRBD1	TRBV6-5	TRBJ2-2	-	CASSSGGQNTGELFF	TGTGCCAGCAGTTCAGGGGGCCAGAACACCGGGGAGCTGTTTTTT
-	TRBV5-1	TRBJ2-5	few	CASSLEAGKTQYF	TGCGCCAGCAGCTTGGAGGCGGGTAAGACCCAGTACTTC
TRBD2	TRBV2	TRBJ2-1	-	CASRGGTSRTYEQFF	TGTGCCAGCAGAGGTGGGACTAGCCGCACGTATGAGCAGTTCTTC
-	TRBV14	TRBJ2-2	-	CASSPFEGLNTGELFF	TGTGCCAGCAGTCCTTTTGAGGGCCTGAACACCGGGGAGCTGTTTTTT
-	TRBV15	TRBJ1-3	-	CATNWRELSTIYF	TGTGCCACCAACTGGAGGGAATTGAGCACCATATATTTT
-	TRBV27	TRBJ1-1	-	CASSFNSLGLMNTEAFF	TGTGCCAGCAGTTTTAACAGCCTCGGACTCATGAACACTGAAGCTTTCTTT
TRBD1	TRBV4-2	TRBJ2-2	-	CASSQSGGPLNTGELFF	TGTGCCAGCAGCCAGTCAGGGGGCCCTTTAAACACCGGGGAGCTGTTTTTT
-	TRBV4-1	TRBJ1-5	once	CASSQVEGSNQPQHF	TGCGCCAGCAGCCAAGTTGAGGGTAGCAATCAGCCCCAGCATTTT
-	TRBV5-4	TRBJ1-2	once	CAALNDSGYGYTF	TGTGCCGCCCTCAACGATTCCGGTTATGGCTACACCTTC
-	TRBV5-1	TRBJ2-1	-	CASSLEEAYNEQFF	TGCGCCAGCAGCTTGGAAGAGGCCTACAATGAGCAGTTCTTC
-	TRBV2	TRBJ2-5	-	CASLAGGRETQYF	TGTGCCAGCTTGGCAGGAGGGCGAGAGACCCAGTACTTC
-	TRBV6-6	TRBJ2-7	-	CASLLGGDRTYEQYF	TGTGCCAGCCTCCTAGGGGGGGACAGGACCTACGAGCAGTACTTC
-	TRBV4-2	TRBJ1-1	few	CASSGSTEAFF	TGTGCCAGCAGTGGCTCCACTGAAGCTTTCTTT
TRBD1	TRBV11-2	TRBJ1-1	once	CASSFGTGLDTEAFF	TGTGCCAGCAGCTTCGGGACAGGGTTGGACACTGAAGCTTTCTTT
TRBD2	TRBV2	TRBJ2-1	few	CASISGTYEQFF	TGTGCCAGTATCAGCGGGACCTATGAGCAGTTCTTC
-	TRBV19	TRBJ1-1	-	CASIERALNTEAFF	TGTGCCAGTATTGAGAGGGCATTGAACACTGAAGCTTTCTTT
TRBD2	TRBV15	TRBJ2-1	once	CATSHSRGVNNEQFF	TGTGCCACCAGTCACTCCCGGGGGGTTAACAATGAGCAGTTCTTC
-	TRBV30	TRBJ1-5	-	CAWRGGGNQPQHF	TGTGCCTGGAGGGGAGGGGGTAATCAGCCCCAGCATTTT